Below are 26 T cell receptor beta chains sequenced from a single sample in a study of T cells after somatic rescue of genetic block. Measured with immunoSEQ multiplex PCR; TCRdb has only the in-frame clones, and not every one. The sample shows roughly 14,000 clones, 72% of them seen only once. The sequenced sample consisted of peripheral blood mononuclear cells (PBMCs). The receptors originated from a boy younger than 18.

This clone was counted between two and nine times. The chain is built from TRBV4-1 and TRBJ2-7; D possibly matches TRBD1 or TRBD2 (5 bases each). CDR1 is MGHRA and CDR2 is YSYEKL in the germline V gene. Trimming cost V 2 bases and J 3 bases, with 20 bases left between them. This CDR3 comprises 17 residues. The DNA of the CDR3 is TGCGCCAGCAGCCAACACTCTCGAGACGGGACCTTCTACGAGCAGTACTTC. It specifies CASSQHSRDGTFYEQYF.

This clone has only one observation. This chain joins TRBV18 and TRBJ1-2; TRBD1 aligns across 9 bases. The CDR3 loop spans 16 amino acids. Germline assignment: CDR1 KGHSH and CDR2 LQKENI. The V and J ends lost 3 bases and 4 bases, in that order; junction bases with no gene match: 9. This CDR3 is CASSPRGGQGLYGYTF. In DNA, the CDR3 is TGTGCCAGCTCACCCAGGGGGGGACAGGGCCTCTATGGCTACACCTTC.

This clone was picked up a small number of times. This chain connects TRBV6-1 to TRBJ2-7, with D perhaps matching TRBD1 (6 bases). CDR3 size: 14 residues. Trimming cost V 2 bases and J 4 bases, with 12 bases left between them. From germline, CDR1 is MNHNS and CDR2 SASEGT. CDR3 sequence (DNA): TGTGCCAGCAGTGAAAGGGGGAAGGGTTACGAGCAGTACTTC. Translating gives CASSERGKGYEQYF.

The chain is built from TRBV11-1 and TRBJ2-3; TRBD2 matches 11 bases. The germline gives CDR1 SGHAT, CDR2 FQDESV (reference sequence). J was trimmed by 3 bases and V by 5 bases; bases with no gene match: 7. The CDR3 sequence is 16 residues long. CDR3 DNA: TGTGCCAGCAGCGCTAGCGGGAGGTTCAGAACAGATACGCAGTATTTT. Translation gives CASSASGRFRTDTQYF.

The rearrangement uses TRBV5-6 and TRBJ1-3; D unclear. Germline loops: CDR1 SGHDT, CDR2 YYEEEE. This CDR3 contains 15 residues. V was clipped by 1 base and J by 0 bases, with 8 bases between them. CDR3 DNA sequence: TGTGCCAGCAGCTTGTTAAGGATCTCTGGAAACACCATATATTTT. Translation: CASSLLRISGNTIYF. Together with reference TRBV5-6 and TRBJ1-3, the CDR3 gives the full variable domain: DAGVTQSPTHLIKTRGQQVTLRCSPKSGHDTVSWYQQALGQGPQFIFQYYEEEERQRGNFPDRFSGHQFPNYSSELNVNALLLGDSALYLCASSLLRISGNTIYFGEGSWLTVV.

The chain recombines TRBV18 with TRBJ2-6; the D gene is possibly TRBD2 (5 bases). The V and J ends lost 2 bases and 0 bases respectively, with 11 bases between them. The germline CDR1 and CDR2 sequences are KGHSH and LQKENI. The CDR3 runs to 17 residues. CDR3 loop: CASSPGLQVSGANVLTF. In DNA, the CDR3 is TGTGCCAGCTCACCAGGACTTCAGGTCTCTGGGGCCAACGTCCTGACTTTC.

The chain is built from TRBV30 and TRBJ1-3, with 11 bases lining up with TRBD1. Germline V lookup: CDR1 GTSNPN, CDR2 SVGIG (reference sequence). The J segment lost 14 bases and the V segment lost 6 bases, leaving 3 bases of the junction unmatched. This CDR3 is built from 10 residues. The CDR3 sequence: CACRDRGVYF. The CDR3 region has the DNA TGTGCCTGCCGGGACAGGGGGGTATATTTT.

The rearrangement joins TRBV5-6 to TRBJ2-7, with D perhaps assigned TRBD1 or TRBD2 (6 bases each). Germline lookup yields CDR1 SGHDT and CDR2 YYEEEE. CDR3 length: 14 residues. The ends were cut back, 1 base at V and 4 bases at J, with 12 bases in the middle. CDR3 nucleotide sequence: TGTGCCAGCAGCTTGTTGGGGGGCAGTTACGAGCAGTACTTC. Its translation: CASSLLGGSYEQYF.

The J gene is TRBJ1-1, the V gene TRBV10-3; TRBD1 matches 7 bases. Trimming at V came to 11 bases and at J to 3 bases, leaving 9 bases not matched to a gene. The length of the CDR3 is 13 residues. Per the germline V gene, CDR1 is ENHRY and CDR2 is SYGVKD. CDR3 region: CALRGQIYTEAFF. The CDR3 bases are TGTGCCCTCCGGGGACAGATATACACTGAAGCTTTCTTT.

The CDR3 nucleotides read TGTGCCAGTAGTGCCTGGTTCACAGATACGCAGTATTTT. Translating gives CASSAWFTDTQYF. V gene TRBV19 combines with J gene TRBJ2-3; D call uncertain. Trimming shortened V by 5 bases and J by 2 bases, and 8 bases separated the two germline ends. Germline lookup yields CDR1 LNHDA and CDR2 SQIVND (reference sequence). This CDR3 has 13 residues.

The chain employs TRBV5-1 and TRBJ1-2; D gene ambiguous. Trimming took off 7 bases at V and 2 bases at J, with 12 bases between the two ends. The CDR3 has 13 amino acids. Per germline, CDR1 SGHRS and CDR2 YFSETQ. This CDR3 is CASQLGENYGYTF. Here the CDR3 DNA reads TGCGCCAGCCAGCTCGGGGAGAACTATGGCTACACCTTC.

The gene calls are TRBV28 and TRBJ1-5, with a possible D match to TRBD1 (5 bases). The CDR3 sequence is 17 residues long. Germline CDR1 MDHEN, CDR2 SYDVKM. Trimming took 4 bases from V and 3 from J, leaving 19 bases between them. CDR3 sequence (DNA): TGTGCCAGCAGTTCAAGGGACCGCGATTTTTTCAATCAGCCCCAGCATTTT. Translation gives CASSSRDRDFFNQPQHF.

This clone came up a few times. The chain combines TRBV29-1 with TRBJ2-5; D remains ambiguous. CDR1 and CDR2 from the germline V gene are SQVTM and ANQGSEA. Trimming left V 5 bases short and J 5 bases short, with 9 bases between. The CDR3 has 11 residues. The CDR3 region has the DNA TGCAGCGTTTGGGCAGAGGAGACCCAGTACTTC. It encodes CSVWAEETQYF.

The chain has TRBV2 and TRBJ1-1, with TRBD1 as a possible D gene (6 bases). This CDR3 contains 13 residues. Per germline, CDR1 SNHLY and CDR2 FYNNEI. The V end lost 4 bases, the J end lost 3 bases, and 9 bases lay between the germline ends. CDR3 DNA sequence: TGTGCCAGCAGTGGGGGGGGGCACACTGAAGCTTTCTTT. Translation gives CASSGGGHTEAFF.

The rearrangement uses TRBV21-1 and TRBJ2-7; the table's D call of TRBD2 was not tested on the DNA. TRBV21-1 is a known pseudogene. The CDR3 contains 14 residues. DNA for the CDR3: TGTGCCAGCAGCAAAGAAATGAGAGCGGGCGAGCAGTACTTC. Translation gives CASSKEMRAGEQYF.

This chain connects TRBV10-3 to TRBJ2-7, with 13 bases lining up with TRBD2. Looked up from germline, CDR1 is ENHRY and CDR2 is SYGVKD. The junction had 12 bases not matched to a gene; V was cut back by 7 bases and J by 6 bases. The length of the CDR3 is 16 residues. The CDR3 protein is CAIKGGGTSGVGEQYF. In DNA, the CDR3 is TGTGCCATCAAAGGAGGGGGGACTAGCGGGGTTGGCGAGCAGTACTTC.

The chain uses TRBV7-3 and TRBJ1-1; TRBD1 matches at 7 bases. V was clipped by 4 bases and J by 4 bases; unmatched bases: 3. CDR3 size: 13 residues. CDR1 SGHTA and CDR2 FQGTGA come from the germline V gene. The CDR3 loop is CASSSQGSTEAFF. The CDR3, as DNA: TGTGCCAGCAGCTCACAGGGGTCCACTGAAGCTTTCTTT.

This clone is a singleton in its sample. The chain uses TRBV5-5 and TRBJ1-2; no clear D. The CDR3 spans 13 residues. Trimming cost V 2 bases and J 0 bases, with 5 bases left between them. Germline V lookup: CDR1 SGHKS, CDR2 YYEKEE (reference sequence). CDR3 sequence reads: CASSFSTNYGYTF. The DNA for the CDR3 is TGTGCCAGCAGCTTTTCCACTAACTATGGCTACACCTTC. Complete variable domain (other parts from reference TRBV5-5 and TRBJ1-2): DAGVTQSPTHLIKTRGQQVTLRCSPISGHKSVSWYQQVLGQGPQFIFQYYEKEERGRGNFPDRFSARQFPNYSSELNVNALLLGDSALYLCASSFSTNYGYTFGSGTRLTVV.

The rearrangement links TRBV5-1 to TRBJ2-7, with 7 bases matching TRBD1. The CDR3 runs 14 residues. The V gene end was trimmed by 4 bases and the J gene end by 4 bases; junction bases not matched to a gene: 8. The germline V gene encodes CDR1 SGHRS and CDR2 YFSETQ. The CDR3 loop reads CASSPGQFLYEQYF. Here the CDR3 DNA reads TGCGCCAGCAGCCCGGGACAGTTCCTGTACGAGCAGTACTTC.

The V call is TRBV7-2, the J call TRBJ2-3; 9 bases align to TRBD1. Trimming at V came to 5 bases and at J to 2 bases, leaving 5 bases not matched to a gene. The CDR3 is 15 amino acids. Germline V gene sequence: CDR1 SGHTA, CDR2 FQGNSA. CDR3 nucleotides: TGTGCCAGCAGCAACAGGGGGCGGGCCACAGATACGCAGTATTTT. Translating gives CASSNRGRATDTQYF.

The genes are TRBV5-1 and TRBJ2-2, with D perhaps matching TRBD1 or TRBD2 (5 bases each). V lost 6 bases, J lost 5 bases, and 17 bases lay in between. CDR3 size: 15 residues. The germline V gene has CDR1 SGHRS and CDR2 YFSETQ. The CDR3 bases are TGCGCCAGCACGCCTTTCGGGACGCAGACCGGGGAGCTGTTTTTT. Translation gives CASTPFGTQTGELFF.

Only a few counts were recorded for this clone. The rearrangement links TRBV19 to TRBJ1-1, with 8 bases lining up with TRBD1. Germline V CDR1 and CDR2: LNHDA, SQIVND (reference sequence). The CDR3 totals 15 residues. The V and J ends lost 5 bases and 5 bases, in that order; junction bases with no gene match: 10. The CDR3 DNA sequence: TGTGCCAGTAGTCTTCAGACAGGGGCAGGGACTGAAGCTTTCTTT. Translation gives CASSLQTGAGTEAFF. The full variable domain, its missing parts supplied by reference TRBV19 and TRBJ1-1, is DGGITQSPKYLFRKEGQNVTLSCEQNLNHDAMYWYRQDPGQGLRLIYYSQIVNDFQKGDIAEGYSVSREKKESFPLTVTSAQKNPTAFYLCASSLQTGAGTEAFFGQGTRLTVV.

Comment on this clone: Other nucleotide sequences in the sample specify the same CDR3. The CDR3 region has the DNA TGTGCCAGCAGTTTCGGGCTAGCGGGATACGAGCAGTACTTC. This codes for CASSFGLAGYEQYF. V and J are TRBV28 and TRBJ2-7, with 9 positions matching TRBD2. Germline CDR1 MDHEN, CDR2 SYDVKM. Unmatched junction bases numbered 4, after V lost 3 bases and J lost 4 bases. This CDR3 is 14 amino acids long. Full variable domain (rest looked up from reference TRBV28 and TRBJ2-7): DVKVTQSSRYLVKRTGEKVFLECVQDMDHENMFWYRQDPGLGLRLIYFSYDVKMKEKGDIPEGYSVSREKKERFSLILESASTNQTSMYLCASSFGLAGYEQYFGPGTRLTVT.

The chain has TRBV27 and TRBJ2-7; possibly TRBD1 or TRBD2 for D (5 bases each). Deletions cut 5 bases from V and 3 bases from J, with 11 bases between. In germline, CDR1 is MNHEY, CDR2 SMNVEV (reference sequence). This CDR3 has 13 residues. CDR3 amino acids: CASSNWGSYEQYF. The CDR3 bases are TGTGCCAGCAGTAACTGGGGGAGCTACGAGCAGTACTTC.

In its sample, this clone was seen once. The CDR3 protein is CASSATLGTTPYEQYF. CDR3 in DNA: TGTGCCAGCAGTGCCACCCTCGGGACTACCCCCTACGAGCAGTACTTC. This chain uses TRBV28 with TRBJ2-7, with 7 bases fitting TRBD2. This CDR3 comprises 16 residues. The trim removed 5 bases at V and 2 bases at J, leaving 12 bases unmatched. The germline CDR1 and CDR2 sequences are MDHEN and SYDVKM.

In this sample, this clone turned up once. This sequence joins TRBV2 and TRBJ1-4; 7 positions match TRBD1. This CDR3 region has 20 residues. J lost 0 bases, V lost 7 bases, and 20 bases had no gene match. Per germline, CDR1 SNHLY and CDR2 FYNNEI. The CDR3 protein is CASKTSEGAHPFATNEKLFF. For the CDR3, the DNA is TGTGCCAGCAAAACCTCTGAGGGGGCGCATCCCTTCGCAACTAATGAAAAACTGTTTTTT.